This T cell receptor (beta chain) was profiled in a study of blood T cell repertoires in COVID-19. The CDR3 totals 16 residues. V dropped 3 bases and J dropped 0 bases, with 12 bases sitting between them. The V gene's germline CDR1 is LNHDA and CDR2 SQIVND (reference sequence). Per the authors' pipeline: The assay estimated nucleated cells by amplifying reference gene primers. TCRdb's copy holds only in-frame clones and misses some; the assay was immunoSEQ multiplex PCR. The DNA was the basis for D and trimming; V, J and clone size are from that table. The sample contains roughly 220,000 clones, 75% to 90% of which appear only once.

The sample consisted of peripheral blood. The TCR sequence derives from a man under 40 who had recovered from COVID-19. The chain couples TRBV19 to TRBJ2-1, with D possibly being TRBD1 (6 bases). The CDR3 sequence: CASSISARGSYNEQFF. In DNA form, the CDR3 reads TGTGCCAGTAGTATTTCCGCCAGGGGCTCCTACAATGAGCAGTTCTTC.